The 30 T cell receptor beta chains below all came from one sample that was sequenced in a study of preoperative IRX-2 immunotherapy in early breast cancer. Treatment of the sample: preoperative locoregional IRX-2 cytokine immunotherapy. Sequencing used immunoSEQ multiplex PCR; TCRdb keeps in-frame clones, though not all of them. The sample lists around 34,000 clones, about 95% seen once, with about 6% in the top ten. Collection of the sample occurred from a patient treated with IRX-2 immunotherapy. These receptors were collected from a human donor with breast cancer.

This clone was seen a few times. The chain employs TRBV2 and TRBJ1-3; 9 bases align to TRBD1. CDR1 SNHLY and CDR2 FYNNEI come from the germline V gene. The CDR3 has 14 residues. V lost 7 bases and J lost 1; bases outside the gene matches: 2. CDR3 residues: CASNGQGSGNTIYF. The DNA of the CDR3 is TGTGCCAGCAACGGACAGGGGTCTGGAAACACCATATATTTT. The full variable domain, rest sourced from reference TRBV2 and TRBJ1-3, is EPEVTQTPSHQVTQMGQEVILRCVPISNHLYFYWYRQILGQKVEFLVSFYNNEISEKSEIFDDQFSVERPDGSNFTLKIRSTKLEDSAMYFCASNGQGSGNTIYFGEGSWLTVV.

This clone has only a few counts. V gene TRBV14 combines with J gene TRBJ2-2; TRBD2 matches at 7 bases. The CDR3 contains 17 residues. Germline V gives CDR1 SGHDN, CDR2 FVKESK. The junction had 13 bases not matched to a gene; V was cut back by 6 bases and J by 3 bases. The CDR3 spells CASRPPLERDYTGELFF. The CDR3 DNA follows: TGTGCCAGCAGGCCGCCTTTAGAGCGGGATTACACCGGGGAGCTGTTTTTT. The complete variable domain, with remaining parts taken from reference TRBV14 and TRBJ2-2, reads EAGVTQFPSHSVIEKGQTVTLRCDPISGHDNLYWYRRVMGKEIKFLLHFVKESKQDESGMPNNRFLAERTGGTYSTLKVQPAELEDSGVYFCASRPPLERDYTGELFFGEGSRLTVL.

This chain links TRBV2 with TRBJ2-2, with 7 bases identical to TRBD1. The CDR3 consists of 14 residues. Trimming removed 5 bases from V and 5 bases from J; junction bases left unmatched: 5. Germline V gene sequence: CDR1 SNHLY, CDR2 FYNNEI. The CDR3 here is CASSLMGQTGELFF. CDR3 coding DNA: TGTGCCAGCAGTCTAATGGGACAGACCGGGGAGCTGTTTTTT.

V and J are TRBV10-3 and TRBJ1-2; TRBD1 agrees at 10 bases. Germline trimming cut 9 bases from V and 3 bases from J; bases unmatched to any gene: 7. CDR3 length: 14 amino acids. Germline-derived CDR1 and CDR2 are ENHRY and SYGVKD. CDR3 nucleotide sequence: TGTGCCATACGGTCCGGGACAGGGGACTATGGCTACACCTTC. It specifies CAIRSGTGDYGYTF.

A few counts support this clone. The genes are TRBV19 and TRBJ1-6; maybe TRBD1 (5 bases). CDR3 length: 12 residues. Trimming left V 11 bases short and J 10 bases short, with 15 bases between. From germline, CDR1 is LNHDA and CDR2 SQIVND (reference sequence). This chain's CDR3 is CASKGGTSPLHF. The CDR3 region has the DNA TGTGCCTCGAAGGGAGGGACCTCACCCCTCCACTTT.

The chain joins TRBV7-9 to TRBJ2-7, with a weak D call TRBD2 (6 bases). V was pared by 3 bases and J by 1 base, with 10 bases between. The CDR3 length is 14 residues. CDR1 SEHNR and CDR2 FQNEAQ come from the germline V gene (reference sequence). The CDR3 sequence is CASSFTGRSYEQYF. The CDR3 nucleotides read TGTGCCAGCAGCTTTACCGGGAGATCCTACGAGCAGTACTTC.

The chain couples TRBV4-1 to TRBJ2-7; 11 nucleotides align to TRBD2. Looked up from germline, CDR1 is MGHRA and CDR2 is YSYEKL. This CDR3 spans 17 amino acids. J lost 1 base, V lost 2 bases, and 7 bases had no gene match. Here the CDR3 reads CASSQSHSGGGSYEQYF. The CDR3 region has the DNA TGCGCCAGCAGCCAATCGCATAGCGGGGGGGGTTCCTACGAGCAGTACTTC.

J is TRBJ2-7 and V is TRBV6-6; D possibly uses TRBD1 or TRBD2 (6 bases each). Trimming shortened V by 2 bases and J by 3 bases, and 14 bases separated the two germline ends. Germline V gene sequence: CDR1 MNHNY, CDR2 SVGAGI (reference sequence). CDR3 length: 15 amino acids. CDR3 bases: TGTGCCAGCAGTTACGGGGCGGGACAAAACTACGAGCAGTACTTC. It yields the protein CASSYGAGQNYEQYF.

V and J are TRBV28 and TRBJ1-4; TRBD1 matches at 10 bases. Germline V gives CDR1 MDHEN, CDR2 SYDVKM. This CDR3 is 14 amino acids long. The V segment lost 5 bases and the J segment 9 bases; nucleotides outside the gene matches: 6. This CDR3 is CASSLTGGAKKLFF. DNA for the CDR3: TGTGCCAGCAGTCTGACAGGGGGCGCGAAAAAACTGTTTTTT.

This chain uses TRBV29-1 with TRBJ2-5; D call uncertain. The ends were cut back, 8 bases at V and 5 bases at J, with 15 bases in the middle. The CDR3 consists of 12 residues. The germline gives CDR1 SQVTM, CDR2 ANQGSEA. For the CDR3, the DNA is TGCAGCCTCTACGGTCCGGCCGAGACCCAGTACTTC. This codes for CSLYGPAETQYF.

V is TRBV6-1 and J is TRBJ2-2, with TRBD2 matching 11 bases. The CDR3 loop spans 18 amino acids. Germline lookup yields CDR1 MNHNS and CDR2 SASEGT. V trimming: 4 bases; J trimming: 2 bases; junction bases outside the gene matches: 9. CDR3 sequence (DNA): TGTGCCAGCAGTGTCACTAGCGGGGGTGTTGTTAACACCGGGGAGCTGTTTTTT. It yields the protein CASSVTSGGVVNTGELFF.

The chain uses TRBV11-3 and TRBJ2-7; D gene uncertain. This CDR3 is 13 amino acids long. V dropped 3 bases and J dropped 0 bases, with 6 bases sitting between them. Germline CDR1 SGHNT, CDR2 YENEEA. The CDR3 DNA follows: TGTGCCAGCAGCTTTGGGGACTCCTACGAGCAGTACTTC. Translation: CASSFGDSYEQYF.

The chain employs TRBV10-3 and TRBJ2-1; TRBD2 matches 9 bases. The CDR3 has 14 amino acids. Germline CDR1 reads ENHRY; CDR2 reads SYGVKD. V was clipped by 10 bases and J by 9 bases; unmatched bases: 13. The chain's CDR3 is CANAPSGAHVEQFF. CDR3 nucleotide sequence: TGTGCCAACGCCCCTAGCGGGGCCCACGTTGAGCAGTTCTTC.

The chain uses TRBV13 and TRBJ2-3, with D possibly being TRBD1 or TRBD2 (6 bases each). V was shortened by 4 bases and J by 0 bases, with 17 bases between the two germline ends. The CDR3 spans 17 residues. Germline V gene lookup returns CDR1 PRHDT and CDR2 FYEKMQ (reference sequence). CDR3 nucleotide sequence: TGTGCCAGCAGCTCGTACCGGGGGCTGCTCAGCACAGATACGCAGTATTTT. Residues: CASSSYRGLLSTDTQYF.

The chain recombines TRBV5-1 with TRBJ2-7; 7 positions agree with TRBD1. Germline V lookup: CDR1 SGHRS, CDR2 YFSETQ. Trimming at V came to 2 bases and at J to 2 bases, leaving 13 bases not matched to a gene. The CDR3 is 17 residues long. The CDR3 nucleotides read TGCGCCAGCAGCTTTGACAGGGCAAGTCCCGGCGCCTACGAGCAGTACTTC. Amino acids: CASSFDRASPGAYEQYF.

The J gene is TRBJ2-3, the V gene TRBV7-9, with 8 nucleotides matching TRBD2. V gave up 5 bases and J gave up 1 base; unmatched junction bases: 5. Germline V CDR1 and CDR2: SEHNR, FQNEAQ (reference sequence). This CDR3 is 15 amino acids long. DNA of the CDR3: TGTGCCAGCAGCCTGAGCGGGGGACGCACAGATACGCAGTATTTT. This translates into CASSLSGGRTDTQYF.

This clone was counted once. CDR3 amino acids: CASSVVRGGVGEQFF. DNA for the CDR3: TGTGCCAGCAGCGTAGTGCGGGGAGGGGTGGGTGAGCAGTTCTTC. The J gene is TRBJ2-1, the V gene TRBV9, with 7 bases matching TRBD2. The CDR3 extends over 15 amino acids. The germline CDR1 and CDR2 sequences are SGDLS and YYNGEE. The V gene end was trimmed by 0 bases and the J gene end by 9 bases; junction bases not matched to a gene: 9.

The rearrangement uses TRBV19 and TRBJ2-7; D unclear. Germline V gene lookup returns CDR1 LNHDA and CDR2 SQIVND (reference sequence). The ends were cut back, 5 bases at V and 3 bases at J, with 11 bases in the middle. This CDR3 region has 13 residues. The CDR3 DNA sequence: TGTGCCAGTAGTCCTTTAGCTGGCTACGAGCAGTACTTC. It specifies CASSPLAGYEQYF. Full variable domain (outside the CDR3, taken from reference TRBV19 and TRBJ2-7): DGGITQSPKYLFRKEGQNVTLSCEQNLNHDAMYWYRQDPGQGLRLIYYSQIVNDFQKGDIAEGYSVSREKKESFPLTVTSAQKNPTAFYLCASSPLAGYEQYFGPGTRLTVT.

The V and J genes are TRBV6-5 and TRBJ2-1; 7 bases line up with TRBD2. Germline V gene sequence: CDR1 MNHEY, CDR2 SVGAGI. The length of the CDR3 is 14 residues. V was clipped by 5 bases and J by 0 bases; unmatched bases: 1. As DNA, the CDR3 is TGTGCCAGCAGTATAGCGGGCTCCTACAATGAGCAGTTCTTC. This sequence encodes CASSIAGSYNEQFF.

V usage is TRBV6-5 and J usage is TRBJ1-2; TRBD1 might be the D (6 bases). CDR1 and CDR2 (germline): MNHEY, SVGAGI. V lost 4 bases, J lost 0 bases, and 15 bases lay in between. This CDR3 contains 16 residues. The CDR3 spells CASSFTRQAANYGYTF. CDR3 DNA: TGTGCCAGCAGTTTCACCCGACAGGCCGCTAACTATGGCTACACCTTC.

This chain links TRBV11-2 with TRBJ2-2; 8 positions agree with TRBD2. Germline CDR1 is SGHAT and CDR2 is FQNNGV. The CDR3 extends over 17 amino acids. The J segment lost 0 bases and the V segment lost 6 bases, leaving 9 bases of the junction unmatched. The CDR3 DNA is TGTGCCAGCAGTTCGCGCGGGAGGACCGCGAACACCGGGGAGCTGTTTTTT. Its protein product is CASSSRGRTANTGELFF.

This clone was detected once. CDR3 DNA sequence: TGTGCCAGCAGCCAAGCCTCCGGGGGCCCGAACACCGGGGAGCTGTTTTTT. Its translation is CASSQASGGPNTGELFF. The J gene is TRBJ2-2, the V gene TRBV14; D possibly uses TRBD1 or TRBD2 (6 bases each). The CDR3 is 17 residues long. Deletions cut 1 base from V and 0 bases from J, with 12 bases between. Germline V CDR1 and CDR2: SGHDN, FVKESK.

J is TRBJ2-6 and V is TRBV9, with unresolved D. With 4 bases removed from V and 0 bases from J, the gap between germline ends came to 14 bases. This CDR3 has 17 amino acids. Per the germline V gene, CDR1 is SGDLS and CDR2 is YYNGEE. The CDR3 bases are TGTGCCAGCAGCCCCAACCCACATAGCTCTGGGGCCAACGTCCTGACTTTC. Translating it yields CASSPNPHSSGANVLTF.

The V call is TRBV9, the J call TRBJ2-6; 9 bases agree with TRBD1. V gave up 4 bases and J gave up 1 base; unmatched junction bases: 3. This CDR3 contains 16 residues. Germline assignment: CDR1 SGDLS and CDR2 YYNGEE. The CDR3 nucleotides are TGTGCCAGCAGCTGGGACAGGGCGTCTGGGGCCAACGTCCTGACTTTC. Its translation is CASSWDRASGANVLTF.

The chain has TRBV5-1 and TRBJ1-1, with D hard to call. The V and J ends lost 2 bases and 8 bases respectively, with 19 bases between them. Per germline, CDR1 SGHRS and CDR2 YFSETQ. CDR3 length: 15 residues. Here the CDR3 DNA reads TGCGCCAGCAGCTTAAACACGGCTCGGGGTCTCGAAGCTTTCTTT. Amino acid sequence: CASSLNTARGLEAFF.

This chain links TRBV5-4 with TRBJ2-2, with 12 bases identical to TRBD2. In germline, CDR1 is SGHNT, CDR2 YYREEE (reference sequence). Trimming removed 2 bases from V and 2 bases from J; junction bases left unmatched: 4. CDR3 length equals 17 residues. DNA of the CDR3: TGTGCCAGCAGCTTCGGACTAGCGGGGTCCAACACCGGGGAGCTGTTTTTT. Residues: CASSFGLAGSNTGELFF.

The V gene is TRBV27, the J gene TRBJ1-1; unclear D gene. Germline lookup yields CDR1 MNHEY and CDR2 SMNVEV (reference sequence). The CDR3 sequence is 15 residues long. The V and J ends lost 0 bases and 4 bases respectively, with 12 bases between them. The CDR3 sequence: CASSLSKVVGTEAFF. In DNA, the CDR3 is TGTGCCAGCAGTTTATCGAAGGTGGTGGGCACTGAAGCTTTCTTT.

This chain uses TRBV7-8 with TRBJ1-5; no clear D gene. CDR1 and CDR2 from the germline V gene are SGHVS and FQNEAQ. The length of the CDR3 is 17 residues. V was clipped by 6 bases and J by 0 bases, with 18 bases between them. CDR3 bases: TGTGCCAGCAGATACGGACCGGCCGCTAATAGCAATCAGCCCCAGCATTTT. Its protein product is CASRYGPAANSNQPQHF. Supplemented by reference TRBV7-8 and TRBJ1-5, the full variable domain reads GAGVSQSPRYKVAKRGQDVALRCDPISGHVSLFWYQQALGQGPEFLTYFQNEAQLDKSGLPSDRFFAERPEGSVSTLKIQRTQQEDSAVYLCASRYGPAANSNQPQHFGDGTRLSIL.

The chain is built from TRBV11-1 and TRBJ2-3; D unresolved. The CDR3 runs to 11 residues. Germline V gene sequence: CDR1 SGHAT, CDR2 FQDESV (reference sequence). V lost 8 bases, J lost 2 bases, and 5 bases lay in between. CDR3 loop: CASAYTDTQYF. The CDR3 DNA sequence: TGTGCCAGCGCCTACACAGATACGCAGTATTTT.

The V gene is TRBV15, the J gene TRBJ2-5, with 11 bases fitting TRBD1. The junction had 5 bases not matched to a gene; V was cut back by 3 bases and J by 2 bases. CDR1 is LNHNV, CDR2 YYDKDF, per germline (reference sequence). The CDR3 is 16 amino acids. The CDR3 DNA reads TGTGCCACCAGCAGTGGGACAGGGGGGGTTCAAGAGACCCAGTACTTC. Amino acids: CATSSGTGGVQETQYF.